This is a list of T cell receptor beta chains from one sample in a study of T-cell memory formation after mild COVID-19. TCRdb called the 5' RACE reads again in MiXCR, with one record for every CDR3 protein. The repertoire holds some 300,000 distinct CDR3 sequences, less than 20% seen once, with around 20% in the top ten. Sequenced input: PBMCs or a T cell subset sorted from them (not recorded which). The receptors here all came from a man aged 18 to 35 who had mild COVID-19 (a few samples of this study predate the infection). Cell type and time point are not known. CDR3s include the opening cysteine and the closing phenylalanine or tryptophan. A D gene is named only where the DNA matches it firmly. The size entry is marked missing in some rows and otherwise reads once, few, many or a size class.

V gene	D gene	clone size	J gene	CDR3 protein	CDR3 DNA
TRBV7-2	.	few	TRBJ2-1	CASSLDRHNEQFF	TGTGCCAGCAGCTTAGACAGACACAATGAGCAGTTCTTC
TRBV5-1	.	.	TRBJ2-1	CASSPGQLNEQFF	TGCGCCAGCAGCCCCGGACAGCTCAATGAGCAGTTCTTC
TRBV7-6	TRBD1	few	TRBJ2-2	CASSLGQGPAGELFF	TGTGCCAGCAGCTTGGGACAGGGCCCCGCCGGGGAGCTGTTTTTT
TRBV4-1	TRBD2	.	TRBJ2-1	CASSHTSGGSTPEQFF	TGCGCCAGCAGCCACACTAGCGGGGGTTCGACACCTGAGCAGTTCTTC
TRBV6-1	TRBD2	few	TRBJ2-1	CASRGLAGASSYNEQFF	TGTGCCAGCAGAGGACTAGCGGGGGCCAGCTCCTACAATGAGCAGTTCTTC
TRBV27	TRBD1	.	TRBJ2-5	CASSPGQGWTETQYF	TGTGCCAGCAGTCCGGGACAGGGTTGGACGGAGACCCAGTACTTC
TRBV5-1	.	many	TRBJ2-1	CASSIGTRNEQFF	TGCGCCAGCAGCATAGGGACACGCAATGAGCAGTTCTTC
TRBV6-5	.	.	TRBJ2-5	CASRESWAEKTQYF	TGTGCCAGCAGAGAGAGCTGGGCCGAAAAGACCCAGTACTTC
TRBV6-1	.	.	TRBJ1-3	CASRSESSGNTIYF	TGTGCCAGCAGATCGGAAAGCTCTGGAAACACCATATATTTT
TRBV6-2/TRBV6-3	.	.	TRBJ2-7	CASSYVVDEQYF	TGTGCCAGCAGTTACGTCGTGGACGAGCAGTACTTC
TRBV7-3	.	few	TRBJ2-5	CASSLNTEETQYF	TGTGCCAGCAGCTTAAATACCGAAGAGACCCAGTACTTC
TRBV7-9	TRBD2	.	TRBJ2-1	CASSPPGASGYNEQFF	TGTGCCAGCAGCCCCCCGGGTGCTAGCGGATACAATGAGCAGTTCTTC
TRBV5-1	TRBD1	.	TRBJ2-5	CASRQGDGETQYF	TGCGCCAGCAGGCAGGGGGACGGGGAGACCCAGTACTTC
TRBV5-4	.	.	TRBJ2-6	CASRPRGTGANVLTF	TGTGCCAGCAGACCGAGGGGGACAGGGGCCAACGTCCTGACTTTC
TRBV7-3	.	few	TRBJ1-6	CASSPTPGAPLHF	TGTGCCAGCAGCCCGACACCAGGTGCCCCCCTCCACTTT
TRBV18	.	many	TRBJ2-3	CASSPHVAGGTTDTQYF	TGTGCCAGCTCACCACACGTAGCAGGAGGGACCACAGATACGCAGTATTTT
TRBV4-3	.	few	TRBJ2-1	CASSQNPGPRTNEQFF	TGCGCCAGCAGCCAAAACCCGGGGCCTCGAACCAATGAGCAGTTCTTC
TRBV12-3/TRBV12-4	.	few	TRBJ2-3	CASSLAGALTDTQYF	TGTGCCAGCAGTTTGGCGGGGGCCCTCACAGATACGCAGTATTTT
TRBV4-1	.	few	TRBJ2-1	CASSPKSPAGSEQFF	TGCGCCAGCAGCCCCAAGAGCCCGGCGGGAAGCGAGCAGTTCTTC
TRBV6-5	.	.	TRBJ2-3	CASSYSKGGASDTQYF	TGTGCCAGCAGTTACTCGAAAGGGGGGGCGTCAGATACGCAGTATTTT
TRBV7-9	.	.	TRBJ1-2	CASSLVRGEDGYTF	TGTGCCAGCAGCTTAGTTAGAGGGGAGGATGGCTACACCTTC
TRBV10-3	TRBD1	.	TRBJ2-2	CAISPFRGTGITNTGELFF	TGTGCCATCAGTCCCTTTCGCGGGACAGGGATAACGAACACCGGGGAGCTGTTTTTT
TRBV7-9	.	.	TRBJ2-4	CASSPRPAGLAKNIQYF	TGTGCCAGCAGCCCCAGACCAGCCGGGCTAGCCAAAAACATTCAGTACTTC
TRBV29-1	.	.	TRBJ2-1	CSSRGLADKEGAYNEQFF	TGCAGCTCCCGGGGGCTAGCGGACAAAGAAGGTGCCTACAATGAGCAGTTCTTC
TRBV20-1	.	.	TRBJ1-5	CSARGAGDVTQPQHF	TGCAGTGCTAGAGGGGCTGGGGATGTTACTCAGCCCCAGCATTTT
TRBV7-2	TRBD1	few	TRBJ1-2	CASSPAGGYNYGYTF	TGTGCCAGCAGCCCGGCAGGGGGCTATAACTATGGCTACACCTTC
TRBV20-1	.	many	TRBJ1-1	CSARARDTEAFF	TGCAGTGCTAGAGCTAGGGACACTGAAGCTTTCTTT
TRBV28	.	.	TRBJ2-2	CASSWVVAGELFF	TGTGCCAGCAGTTGGGTCGTTGCCGGGGAGCTGTTTTTT
TRBV5-1	TRBD2	.	TRBJ2-3	CASSLSASGGYTDTQYF	TGCGCCAGCAGCTTGTCGGCTAGCGGGGGATACACAGATACGCAGTATTTT
TRBV12-3/TRBV12-4	.	few	TRBJ2-3	CASTPDTQYF	TGTGCCAGCACCCCAGATACGCAGTATTTT
TRBV6-5	TRBD1	few	TRBJ1-2	CASSYSDRGRAGYTF	TGTGCCAGCAGTTACTCGGACAGGGGTCGAGCTGGCTACACCTTC
TRBV21-1	.	.	TRBJ2-7	CASRKQAYEQYF	TGTGCCAGCAGAAAACAGGCATACGAGCAGTACTTC
TRBV9	TRBD1	many	TRBJ2-2	CASSVEGADTGELFF	TGTGCCAGCAGCGTAGAGGGGGCAGACACCGGGGAGCTGTTTTTT
TRBV15	.	many	TRBJ2-5	CATSRDASKETQYF	TGTGCCACCAGCAGAGACGCATCTAAAGAGACCCAGTACTTC